The 21 T cell receptor beta chains presented below share a single source sample, sequenced in a study of blood T cell repertoires in COVID-19. The table came from immunoSEQ multiplex PCR; TCRdb's copy has only in-frame clones and leaves some out. Counted here are over 100,000 clones, 80% occurring once; the ten biggest clones make up 3.5% to 5%. Sequenced material: peripheral blood. Receptors originate from a human donor in a cohort sampled during active or convalescent COVID-19.

The genes are TRBV7-9 and TRBJ1-2; 7 bases fit TRBD1. CDR1 and CDR2 (germline): SEHNR, FQNEAQ (reference sequence). CDR3 length equals 16 residues. The V and J ends lost 5 bases and 4 bases, in that order; junction bases with no gene match: 13. The CDR3 here is CASSPGGPIYLYGYTF. The CDR3 nucleotides are TGTGCCAGCAGCCCAGGGGGGCCGATCTACCTCTATGGCTACACCTTC.

This chain links TRBV28 with TRBJ2-7; D may be TRBD2 (7 bases). Trimming cost V 5 bases and J 7 bases, with 18 bases left between them. CDR3 length equals 14 residues. Germline V gives CDR1 MDHEN, CDR2 SYDVKM. The chain's CDR3 is CASSPQGRGGEQYF. The CDR3 DNA follows: TGTGCCAGCAGTCCACAGGGACGGGGAGGGGAGCAGTACTTC.

The chain couples TRBV2 to TRBJ2-4; 14 bases are a match to TRBD2. With 6 bases clipped from V and 10 bases from J, the junction kept 11 bases outside the gene matches. Germline lookup yields CDR1 SNHLY and CDR2 FYNNEI. The CDR3 sequence is 16 residues long. In DNA, the CDR3 is TGTGCCAGCAGCTCCACCCGACTAGCGGGAGGGCGGATTCAGTACTTC. Its protein product is CASSSTRLAGGRIQYF.

V is TRBV5-1 and J is TRBJ1-1; weak D call: TRBD1 (5 bases). Deletions cut 0 bases from V and 4 bases from J, with 10 bases between. Germline lookup yields CDR1 SGHRS and CDR2 YFSETQ. The length of the CDR3 is 14 residues. CDR3 bases: TGCGCCAGCAGCTTGGAAGGGGTCCCCACTGAAGCTTTCTTT. Translating gives CASSLEGVPTEAFF.

This chain connects TRBV27 to TRBJ1-6; D gene ambiguous. The CDR3 covers 15 residues. Germline CDR1 and CDR2: MNHEY and SMNVEV (reference sequence). V was shortened by 5 bases and J by 9 bases, with 17 bases between the two germline ends. The chain's CDR3 is CASSPNSGLGSPLHF. The CDR3 bases are TGTGCCAGCAGTCCCAACAGTGGGCTTGGTTCACCCCTCCACTTT.

The genes are TRBV6-2 or TRBV6-3 and TRBJ2-5, with TRBD1 identical over 8 bases. This CDR3 has 20 amino acids. The V and J ends lost 0 bases and 4 bases, in that order; junction bases with no gene match: 19. Germline V gene lookup returns CDR1 MNHEY and CDR2 SVGEGT. CDR3 sequence reads: CASSYSMGRRRTGSGETQYF. CDR3 bases: TGTGCCAGCAGTTACTCGATGGGTCGGAGAAGGACAGGGAGTGGAGAGACCCAGTACTTC.

The chain carries TRBV5-1 and TRBJ2-3; unclear D gene. This CDR3 spans 12 amino acids. The germline V gene has CDR1 SGHRS and CDR2 YFSETQ. The germline V and J ends were trimmed by 0 bases and 3 bases, with 2 bases remaining between them. CDR3 sequence: CASSLATDTQYF. As DNA, the CDR3 is TGCGCCAGCAGCTTGGCAACAGATACGCAGTATTTT.

The rearrangement joins TRBV7-9 to TRBJ2-7, with TRBD2 matching 12 bases. Germline CDR1 and CDR2: SEHNR and FQNEAQ (reference sequence). The trim removed 5 bases at V and 6 bases at J, leaving 11 bases unmatched. The CDR3 length is 16 residues. The CDR3 sequence is CASSPSVLAGGREQYF. The CDR3 nucleotides are TGTGCCAGCAGCCCGAGTGTACTAGCGGGAGGCCGCGAGCAGTACTTC. The whole variable domain, filled in from reference TRBV7-9 and TRBJ2-7, reads DTGVSQNPRHKITKRGQNVTFRCDPISEHNRLYWYRQTLGQGPEFLTYFQNEAQLEKSRLLSDRFSAERPKGSFSTLEIQRTEQGDSAMYLCASSPSVLAGGREQYFGPGTRLTVT.

This clone was found once. The chain is built from TRBV3-1 (or the pseudogene TRBV3-2) and TRBJ2-3; maybe TRBD2 (7 bases). The V gene lost 3 bases and the J gene lost 3 bases, with 13 bases spanning the gap. There are 15 residues in the CDR3. The V gene's germline CDR1 is LGHDT and CDR2 YNNKEL (reference sequence). The CDR3 loop is CASSQWGGLTDTQYF. CDR3 DNA: TGTGCCAGCAGCCAGTGGGGGGGCCTTACAGATACGCAGTATTTT.

V is TRBV3-1 (or the pseudogene TRBV3-2) and J is TRBJ2-7; 9 nucleotides align to TRBD1. The CDR3 is made up of 14 amino acids. J was trimmed by 4 bases and V by 4 bases; bases with no gene match: 5. The germline V gene has CDR1 LGHDT and CDR2 YNNKEL (reference sequence). Here the CDR3 reads CASSRTGVLYEQYF. CDR3 nucleotide sequence: TGTGCCAGCAGCCGGACAGGGGTATTATACGAGCAGTACTTC.

This clone has just one count. The chain carries TRBV19 and TRBJ1-1; 8 positions match TRBD1. The junction had 14 bases not matched to a gene; V was cut back by 11 bases and J by 6 bases. The CDR3 is made up of 14 amino acids. CDR1 LNHDA and CDR2 SQIVND come from the germline V gene (reference sequence). The CDR3 protein is CASLGQGAWSEAFF. CDR3 nucleotides: TGTGCCTCACTGGGGCAGGGGGCTTGGTCTGAAGCTTTCTTT.

The chain recombines TRBV19 with TRBJ2-3, with TRBD2 matching over 8 bases. The length of the CDR3 is 17 residues. The V segment lost 2 bases and the J segment 2 bases; nucleotides outside the gene matches: 9. Germline loops: CDR1 LNHDA, CDR2 SQIVND (reference sequence). CDR3 in amino acids: CASSILPGRGVTDTQYF. The DNA for the CDR3 is TGTGCCAGTAGTATACTACCGGGGCGGGGGGTCACAGATACGCAGTATTTT.

This clone occurred a few times. The V and J genes are TRBV10-3 and TRBJ1-6, with no clear D. CDR1 and CDR2 (germline): ENHRY, SYGVKD. The CDR3 spans 15 residues. V was clipped by 0 bases and J by 9 bases, with 12 bases between them. The CDR3 nucleotides read TGTGCCATCAGTGAGTCGACTGGTTACGGTTCACCCCTCCACTTT. Amino acid sequence: CAISESTGYGSPLHF.

This clone was detected only once. V and J are TRBV6-2 or TRBV6-3 and TRBJ2-7; 9 bases agree with TRBD1. Per the germline V gene, CDR1 is MNHEY and CDR2 is SVGEGT. The CDR3 sequence is 14 residues long. The J segment lost 3 bases and the V segment lost 5 bases, leaving 5 bases of the junction unmatched. CDR3 coding DNA: TGTGCCAGCAGTCCACGGACAGGGGACTACGAGCAGTACTTC. This gives the protein CASSPRTGDYEQYF.

The chain links TRBV5-4 to TRBJ2-3; 7 bases align to TRBD2. The junction had 7 bases not matched to a gene; V was cut back by 0 bases and J by 6 bases. The length of the CDR3 is 15 residues. Per the germline V gene, CDR1 is SGHNT and CDR2 is YYREEE (reference sequence). Written as DNA, the CDR3 is TGTGCCAGCAGCTTGGACCTAGCGGTGGGGGATACGCAGTATTTT. It codes for CASSLDLAVGDTQYF.

This rearrangement joins TRBV7-9 to TRBJ2-6; tentatively, D is TRBD1 (7 bases). The V and J ends lost 4 bases and 3 bases respectively, with 13 bases between them. Germline V gives CDR1 SEHNR, CDR2 FQNEAQ (reference sequence). CDR3 size: 16 residues. This chain's CDR3 is CASSYYRGGGANVLTF. The CDR3 nucleotides are TGTGCCAGCAGCTACTACAGGGGAGGTGGGGCCAACGTCCTGACTTTC.

This clone occurred a few times. The chain combines TRBV5-1 with TRBJ1-4; a weak D match, TRBD1 (5 bases). CDR3 size: 14 residues. V was cut by 2 bases and J by 6 bases, with 11 bases left in between. The germline CDR1 and CDR2 sequences are SGHRS and YFSETQ. CDR3 amino acids: CASSLGGADEKLFF. The DNA for the CDR3 is TGCGCCAGCAGCTTAGGAGGGGCGGATGAAAAACTGTTTTTT.

The chain recombines TRBV29-1 with TRBJ2-3; D remains unclear. The CDR3 loop spans 13 amino acids. Germline CDR1 SQVTM, CDR2 ANQGSEA. V was shortened by 4 bases and J by 6 bases, with 14 bases between the two germline ends. The CDR3 nucleotides are TGCAGCGTTGCTACAGCCCCCGCCGATACGCAGTATTTT. Its protein is CSVATAPADTQYF.

The rearrangement joins TRBV19 to TRBJ1-2, with a weak D call TRBD1 (6 bases). From germline, CDR1 is LNHDA and CDR2 SQIVND (reference sequence). Trimming took off 5 bases at V and 2 bases at J, with 15 bases between the two ends. The CDR3 extends over 15 amino acids. The CDR3 protein is CASSPTGTPNYGYTF. The CDR3 nucleotides read TGTGCCAGTAGTCCTACAGGGACCCCAAACTATGGCTACACCTTC. Complete variable domain (other parts from reference TRBV19 and TRBJ1-2): DGGITQSPKYLFRKEGQNVTLSCEQNLNHDAMYWYRQDPGQGLRLIYYSQIVNDFQKGDIAEGYSVSREKKESFPLTVTSAQKNPTAFYLCASSPTGTPNYGYTFGSGTRLTVV.

This clone was found once. This rearrangement joins TRBV10-3 to TRBJ2-1; no definite D call. The CDR3 is 11 amino acids. V was pared by 5 bases and J by 7 bases, with 6 bases between. Looked up from germline, CDR1 is ENHRY and CDR2 is SYGVKD. The CDR3 DNA reads as TGTGCCATCAGTTTTAGTAATGAGCAGTTCTTC. The encoded protein is CAISFSNEQFF.

V and J are TRBV5-6 and TRBJ2-5, with 10 nucleotides matching TRBD2. There are 19 residues in the CDR3. CDR1 is SGHDT and CDR2 is YYEEEE in the germline V gene. With 4 bases clipped from V and 2 bases from J, the junction kept 17 bases outside the gene matches. The CDR3 here is CASSPIFKSGGGKQETQYF. DNA for the CDR3: TGTGCCAGCAGCCCCATTTTCAAGAGCGGGGGGGGCAAGCAAGAGACCCAGTACTTC.